This TCR beta chain was profiled in a study of blood T cells in healthy people across ages. Study-level results: Measured against age, TCR beta diversity per million T cells decreased in a roughly linear manner. Long-lived and aged donors differed, with more naive CD4+ cells and higher diversity in the long-lived.

The authors ran a second PCR of 7 to 11 cycles using a sample-barcoded 5' primer and a J-beta primer mix. TCRdb called the 5' RACE reads again in MiXCR, with one record for every CDR3 protein. The sample lists fewer than 950,000 distinct CDR3 sequences, 36% occurring once. V lost 1 base and J 8 bases, leaving 21 bases between the germline ends. This CDR3 is 16 amino acids long. Germline lookup yields CDR1 DFQATT and CDR2 SNEGSKA (reference sequence). Note on this clonotype: Antigen unknown.

The TCR sequence derives from a man aged 18 to 29 in good health. The V and J genes are TRBV20-1 and TRBJ2-1; D could derive from TRBD1 or TRBD2 (6 bases each). The sample taken for sequencing was blood. The CDR3, as DNA: TGCAGTGCTAGAGCCACTAGCTTTTGGGGGCACGATGAGCAGTTCTTC. Translation: CSARATSFWGHDEQFF.